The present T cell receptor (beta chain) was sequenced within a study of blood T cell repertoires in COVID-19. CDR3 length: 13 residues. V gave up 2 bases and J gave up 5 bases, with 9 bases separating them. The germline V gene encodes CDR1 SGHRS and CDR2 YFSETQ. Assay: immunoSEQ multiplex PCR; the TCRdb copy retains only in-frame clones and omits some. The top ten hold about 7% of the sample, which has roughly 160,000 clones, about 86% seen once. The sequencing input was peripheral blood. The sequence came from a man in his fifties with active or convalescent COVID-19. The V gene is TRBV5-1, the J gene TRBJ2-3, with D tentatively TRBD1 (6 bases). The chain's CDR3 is CASSFIQGDTQYF. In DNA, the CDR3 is TGCGCCAGCAGCTTTATACAGGGAGATACGCAGTATTTT.